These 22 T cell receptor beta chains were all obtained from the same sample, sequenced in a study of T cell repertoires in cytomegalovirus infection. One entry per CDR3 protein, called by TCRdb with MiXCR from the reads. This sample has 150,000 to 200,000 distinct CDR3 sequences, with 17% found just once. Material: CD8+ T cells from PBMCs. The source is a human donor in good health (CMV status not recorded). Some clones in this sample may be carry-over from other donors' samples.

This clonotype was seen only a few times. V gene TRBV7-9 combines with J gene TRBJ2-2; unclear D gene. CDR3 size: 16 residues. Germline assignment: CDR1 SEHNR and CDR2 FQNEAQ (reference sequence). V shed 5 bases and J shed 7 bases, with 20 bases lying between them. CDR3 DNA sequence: TGTGCCAGCAGCCCGAGCATCGAGGAAGGCGGCGGGGAGCTGTTTTTT. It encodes CASSPSIEEGGGELFF.

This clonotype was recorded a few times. As DNA, the CDR3 is TGTGCCAGCAGCTCAGACGGCAATCAGCCCCAGCATTTT. Protein sequence: CASSSDGNQPQHF. The rearrangement links TRBV7-9 to TRBJ1-5; D call uncertain. V was pared by 4 bases and J by 2 bases, with 6 bases between. This CDR3 is built from 13 residues. Germline V CDR1 and CDR2: SEHNR, FQNEAQ (reference sequence).

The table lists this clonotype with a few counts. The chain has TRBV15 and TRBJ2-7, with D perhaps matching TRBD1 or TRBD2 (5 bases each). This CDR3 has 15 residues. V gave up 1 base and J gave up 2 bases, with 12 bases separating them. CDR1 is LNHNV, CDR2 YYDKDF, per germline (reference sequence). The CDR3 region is CATSRASGTPYEQYF. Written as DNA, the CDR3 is TGTGCCACCAGCAGAGCTTCGGGGACCCCCTACGAGCAGTACTTC.

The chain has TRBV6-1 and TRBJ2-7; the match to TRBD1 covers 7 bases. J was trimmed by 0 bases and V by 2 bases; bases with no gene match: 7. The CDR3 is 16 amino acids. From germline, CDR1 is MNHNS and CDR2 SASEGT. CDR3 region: CASSEWGQGDSYEQYF. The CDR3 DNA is TGTGCCAGCAGTGAATGGGGCCAGGGGGACTCCTACGAGCAGTACTTC.

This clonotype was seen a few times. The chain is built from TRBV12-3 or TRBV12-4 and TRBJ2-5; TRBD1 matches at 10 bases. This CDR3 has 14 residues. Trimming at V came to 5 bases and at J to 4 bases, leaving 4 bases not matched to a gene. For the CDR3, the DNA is TGTGCCAGCAGTGAACGGACAGGGGGAGAGACCCAGTACTTC. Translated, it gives CASSERTGGETQYF.

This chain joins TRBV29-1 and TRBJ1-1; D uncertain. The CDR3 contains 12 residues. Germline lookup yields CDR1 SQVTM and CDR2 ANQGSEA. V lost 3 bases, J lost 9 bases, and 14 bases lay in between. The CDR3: CSVESGNGQAFF. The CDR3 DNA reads TGCAGCGTTGAGTCGGGGAACGGGCAAGCTTTCTTT.

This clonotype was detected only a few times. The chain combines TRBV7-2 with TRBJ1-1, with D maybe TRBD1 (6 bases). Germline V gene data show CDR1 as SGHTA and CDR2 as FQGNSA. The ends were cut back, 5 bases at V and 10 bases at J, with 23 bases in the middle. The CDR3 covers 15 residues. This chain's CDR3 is CASSRRATGTPGAFF. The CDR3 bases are TGTGCCAGCAGCCGCCGAGCCACAGGGACCCCCGGAGCTTTCTTT.

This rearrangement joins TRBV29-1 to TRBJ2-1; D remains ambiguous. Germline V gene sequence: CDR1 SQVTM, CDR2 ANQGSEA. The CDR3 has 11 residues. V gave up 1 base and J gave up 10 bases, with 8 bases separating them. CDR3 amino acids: CSVEGLGEQFF. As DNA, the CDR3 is TGCAGCGTTGAAGGCCTAGGGGAGCAGTTCTTC.

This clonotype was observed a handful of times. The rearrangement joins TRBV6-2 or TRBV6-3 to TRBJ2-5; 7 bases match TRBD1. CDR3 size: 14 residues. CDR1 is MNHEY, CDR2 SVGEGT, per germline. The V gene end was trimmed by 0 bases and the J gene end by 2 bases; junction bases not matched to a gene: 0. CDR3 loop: CASSYSGQQETQYF. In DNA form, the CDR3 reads TGTGCCAGCAGTTACTCGGGACAGCAAGAGACCCAGTACTTC.

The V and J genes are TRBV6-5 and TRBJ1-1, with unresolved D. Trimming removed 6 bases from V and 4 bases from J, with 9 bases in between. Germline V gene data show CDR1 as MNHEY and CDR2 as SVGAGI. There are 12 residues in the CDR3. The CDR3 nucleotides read TGTGCCAGCAGATCCGCGGGCACTGAAGCTTTCTTT. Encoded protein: CASRSAGTEAFF.

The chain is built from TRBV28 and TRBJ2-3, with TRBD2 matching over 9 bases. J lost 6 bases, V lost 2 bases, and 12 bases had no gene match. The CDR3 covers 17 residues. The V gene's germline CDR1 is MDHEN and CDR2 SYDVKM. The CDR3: CASSLPLRGGRNDTQYF. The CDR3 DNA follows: TGTGCCAGCAGTTTACCCCTGCGGGGGGGCCGTAACGATACGCAGTATTTT.

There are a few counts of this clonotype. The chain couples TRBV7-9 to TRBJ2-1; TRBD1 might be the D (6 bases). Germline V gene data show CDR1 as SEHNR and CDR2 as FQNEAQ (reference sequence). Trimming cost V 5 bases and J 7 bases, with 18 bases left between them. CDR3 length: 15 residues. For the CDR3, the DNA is TGTGCCAGCAGCCTTGGACCAATCCAGGGGAATGAGCAGTTCTTC. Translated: CASSLGPIQGNEQFF.

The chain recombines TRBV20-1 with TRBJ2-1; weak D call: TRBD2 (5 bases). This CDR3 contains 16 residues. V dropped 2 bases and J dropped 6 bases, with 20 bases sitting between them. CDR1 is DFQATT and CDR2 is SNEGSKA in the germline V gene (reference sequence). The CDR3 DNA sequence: TGCAGTGCTAGATCTACACTAGTAGATACCCCCAATGAGCAGTTCTTC. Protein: CSARSTLVDTPNEQFF.

The CDR3: CASSLDPVRGFTDTQYF. CDR3 DNA: TGTGCCAGCAGCTTAGACCCGGTGCGGGGCTTCACAGATACGCAGTATTTT. The chain carries TRBV7-2 and TRBJ2-3; possibly TRBD2 for D (6 bases). CDR3 length: 17 amino acids. Trimming removed 1 base at V and 2 bases at J, with 16 bases between. Germline CDR1 SGHTA, CDR2 FQGNSA.

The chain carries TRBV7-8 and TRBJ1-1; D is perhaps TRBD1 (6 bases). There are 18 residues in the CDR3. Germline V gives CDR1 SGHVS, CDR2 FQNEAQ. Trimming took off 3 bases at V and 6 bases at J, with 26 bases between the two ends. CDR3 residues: CASSLGRGGVGEAAEAFF. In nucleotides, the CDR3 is TGTGCCAGCAGCTTGGGGAGAGGGGGAGTAGGTGAGGCAGCTGAAGCTTTCTTT. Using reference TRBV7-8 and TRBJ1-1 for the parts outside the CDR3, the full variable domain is GAGVSQSPRYKVAKRGQDVALRCDPISGHVSLFWYQQALGQGPEFLTYFQNEAQLDKSGLPSDRFFAERPEGSVSTLKIQRTQQEDSAVYLCASSLGRGGVGEAAEAFFGQGTRLTVV.

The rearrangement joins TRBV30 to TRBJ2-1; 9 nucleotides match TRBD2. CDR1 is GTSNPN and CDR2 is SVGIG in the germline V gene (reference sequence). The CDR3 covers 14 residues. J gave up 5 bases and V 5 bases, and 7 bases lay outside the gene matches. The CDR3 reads CAWASGAGNNEQFF. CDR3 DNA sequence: TGTGCCTGGGCTAGCGGGGCCGGTAACAATGAGCAGTTCTTC.

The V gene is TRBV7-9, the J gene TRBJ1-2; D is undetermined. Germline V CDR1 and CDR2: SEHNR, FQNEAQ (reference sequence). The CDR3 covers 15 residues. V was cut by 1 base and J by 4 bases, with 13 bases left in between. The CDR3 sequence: CASSLDWASTYGYTF. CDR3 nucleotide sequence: TGTGCCAGCAGCTTAGATTGGGCTTCAACCTATGGCTACACCTTC.

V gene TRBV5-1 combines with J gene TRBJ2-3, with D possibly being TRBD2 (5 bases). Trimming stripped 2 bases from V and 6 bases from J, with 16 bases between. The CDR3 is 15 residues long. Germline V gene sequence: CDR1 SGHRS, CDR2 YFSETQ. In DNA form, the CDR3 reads TGCGCCAGCAGCTTATCTGAGCGGCTAGGGGATACGCAGTATTTT. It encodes CASSLSERLGDTQYF.

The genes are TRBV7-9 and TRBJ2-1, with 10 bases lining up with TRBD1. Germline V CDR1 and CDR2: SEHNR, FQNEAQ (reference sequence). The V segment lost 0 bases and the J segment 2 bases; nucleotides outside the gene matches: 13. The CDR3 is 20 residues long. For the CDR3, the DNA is TGTGCCAGCAGCTTAGCCACAACTTCCGGGACAGGGGTAACCTACAATGAGCAGTTCTTC. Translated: CASSLATTSGTGVTYNEQFF. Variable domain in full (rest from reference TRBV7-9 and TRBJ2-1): DTGVSQNPRHKITKRGQNVTFRCDPISEHNRLYWYRQTLGQGPEFLTYFQNEAQLEKSRLLSDRFSAERPKGSFSTLEIQRTEQGDSAMYLCASSLATTSGTGVTYNEQFFGPGTRLTVL.

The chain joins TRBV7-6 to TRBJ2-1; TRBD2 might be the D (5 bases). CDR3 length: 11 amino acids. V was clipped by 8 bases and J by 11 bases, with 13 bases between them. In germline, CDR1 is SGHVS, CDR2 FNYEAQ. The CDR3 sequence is CASSEGLKQFF. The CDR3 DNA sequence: TGTGCCAGCTCCGAGGGATTGAAGCAGTTCTTC.

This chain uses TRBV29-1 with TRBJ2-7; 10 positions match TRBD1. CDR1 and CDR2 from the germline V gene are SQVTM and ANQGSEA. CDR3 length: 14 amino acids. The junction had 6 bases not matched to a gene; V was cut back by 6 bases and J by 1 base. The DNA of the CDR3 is TGCAGCGTCGCCGGACAGGGGGTATCCTACGAGCAGTACTTC. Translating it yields CSVAGQGVSYEQYF.

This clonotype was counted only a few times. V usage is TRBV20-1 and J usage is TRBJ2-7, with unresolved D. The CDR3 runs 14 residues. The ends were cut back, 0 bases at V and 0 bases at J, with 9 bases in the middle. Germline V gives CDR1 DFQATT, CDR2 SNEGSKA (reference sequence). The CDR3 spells CSARDHALSYEQYF. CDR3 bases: TGCAGTGCTAGAGATCATGCCCTCTCCTACGAGCAGTACTTC.